The next 2 T cell receptor beta chains were all read from a single sample in a study of OX40 agonist ivuxolimab in advanced cancers. Generated by immunoSEQ multiplex PCR, the TCRdb table keeps only in-frame clones and is missing some. The repertoire has fewer than 100,000 clones, roughly 83% of them found once; the top ten carry more than 1.2%. The sequencing here drew on CD4+ or CD8+ T cells sorted from blood, taken in a trial of the OX40 agonist ivuxolimab. These TCRs come from an adult with an advanced solid tumor such as melanoma, head and neck, liver or kidney cancer.

The V gene is TRBV18, the J gene TRBJ1-4, with a possible D match to TRBD1 (6 bases). Per germline, CDR1 KGHSH and CDR2 LQKENI. The CDR3 is 15 amino acids. V lost 0 bases and J 4 bases, leaving 9 bases between the germline ends. The CDR3 reads CASSPPGALNEKLFF. In DNA form, the CDR3 reads TGTGCCAGCTCACCACCGGGGGCCCTTAATGAAAAACTGTTTTTT.

This clone was counted a few times. The V gene is TRBV11-1, the J gene TRBJ2-7; TRBD1 might be the D (5 bases). The germline V and J ends were trimmed by 5 bases and 2 bases, with 16 bases remaining between them. Germline V lookup: CDR1 SGHAT, CDR2 FQDESV (reference sequence). This CDR3 spans 15 amino acids. The CDR3 nucleotides are TGTGCCAGCAGCCAGATCCAGGGATTCACCTACGAGCAGTACTTC. Protein: CASSQIQGFTYEQYF. Based on the CDR3 plus reference TRBV11-1 and TRBJ2-7, the full variable domain is EAEVAQSPRYKITEKSQAVAFWCDPISGHATLYWYRQILGQGPELLVQFQDESVVDDSQLPKDRFSAERLKGVDSTLKIQPAELGDSAMYLCASSQIQGFTYEQYFGPGTRLTVT.